The 13 T cell receptor beta chains reported below all come from one sample, sequenced in a study of cytomegalovirus exposure and HLA in healthy donors. PCR was performed using 60 Vbeta and 13 Jbeta primers. Clones were sequenced by immunoSEQ multiplex PCR, and TCRdb holds only the in-frame ones, with some missing. The sample gives 180,000 or so clones, approximately 80% of which show up once; approximately 2.9% is in the top ten. Sequencing was done on a sample of PBMCs. Source of these receptors: a female donor in good health and CMV-seronegative.

The V and J genes are TRBV11-3 and TRBJ2-1; 11 nucleotides line up with TRBD2. V was pared by 3 bases and J by 10 bases, with 8 bases of the junction left unmatched. Germline-derived CDR1 and CDR2 are SGHNT and YENEEA. The CDR3 consists of 15 residues. CDR3 nucleotide sequence: TGTGCCAGCAGCTTCGATAGCGGGGGGGCTGAAGAGCAGTTCTTC. Protein sequence: CASSFDSGGAEEQFF.

This clone was recorded once. The rearrangement links TRBV19 to TRBJ2-7; D might be TRBD1 (7 bases). Germline assignment: CDR1 LNHDA and CDR2 SQIVND (reference sequence). The CDR3 totals 15 residues. V was pared by 6 bases and J by 4 bases, with 19 bases between. CDR3 sequence reads: CASRLSSEGAYEQYF. The CDR3 DNA is TGTGCCAGTAGACTATCATCGGAGGGGGCATACGAGCAGTACTTC.

The chain uses TRBV6-5 and TRBJ2-1; 8 bases line up with TRBD1. Germline CDR1 is MNHEY and CDR2 is SVGAGI. CDR3 length equals 13 residues. V trimming: 6 bases; J trimming: 7 bases; junction bases outside the gene matches: 5. In DNA, the CDR3 is TGTGCCAGCAGACCGGACAGGGTAAATGAGCAGTTCTTC. It translates to CASRPDRVNEQFF.

J is TRBJ2-1 and V is TRBV28; D unresolved. This CDR3 spans 14 amino acids. CDR1 is MDHEN and CDR2 is SYDVKM in the germline V gene. Trimming took off 4 bases at V and 0 bases at J, with 7 bases between the two ends. In DNA form, the CDR3 reads TGTGCCAGCAGTTACTATAGCTCCTACAATGAGCAGTTCTTC. This gives the protein CASSYYSSYNEQFF. Combining the CDR3 with reference TRBV28 and TRBJ2-1 gives the whole variable domain DVKVTQSSRYLVKRTGEKVFLECVQDMDHENMFWYRQDPGLGLRLIYFSYDVKMKEKGDIPEGYSVSREKKERFSLILESASTNQTSMYLCASSYYSSYNEQFFGPGTRLTVL.

V is TRBV2 and J is TRBJ2-6, with unresolved D. This CDR3 has 13 residues. V was pared by 10 bases and J by 0 bases, with 7 bases between. Germline loops: CDR1 SNHLY, CDR2 FYNNEI. The CDR3 sequence: CATERSGANVLTF. The CDR3 DNA sequence: TGTGCCACAGAACGCTCTGGGGCCAACGTCCTGACTTTC.

The V call is TRBV18, the J call TRBJ2-7; 7 bases map to TRBD1. Trimming cost V 8 bases and J 2 bases; bases outside gene matches: 3. Germline V gives CDR1 KGHSH, CDR2 LQKENI. The CDR3 consists of 12 residues. The CDR3 nucleotides read TGTGCCAGCACCCAGGGGGCCTACGAGCAGTACTTC. It yields the protein CASTQGAYEQYF. Complete variable domain (other parts from reference TRBV18 and TRBJ2-7): NAGVMQNPRHLVRRRGQEARLRCSPMKGHSHVYWYRQLPEEGLKFMVYLQKENIIDESGMPKERFSAEFPKEGPSILRIQQVVRGDSAAYFCASTQGAYEQYFGPGTRLTVT.

This clone came up a few times. The genes are TRBV27 and TRBJ2-1; TRBD2 aligns across 10 bases. The CDR3 covers 18 residues. Germline assignment: CDR1 MNHEY and CDR2 SMNVEV (reference sequence). With V trimmed by 3 bases and J by 7 bases, 15 bases remained unmatched. The CDR3 region has the DNA TGTGCCAGCAGTTTGGGGGGTAGCGGGAGGAATACGGGGAATGAGCAGTTCTTC. It codes for CASSLGGSGRNTGNEQFF.

Of note for this clone: A read error may account for a junction end that differs from germline. The CDR3 DNA reads as TGTTCCAGCAGCTTAAGAGTTTCAGGGATCGGTAATGAAAAACTGTTTTTT. Translated, it gives CSSSLRVSGIGNEKLFF. The chain employs TRBV7-9 and TRBJ1-4; a possible D gene is TRBD1 (5 bases). Per the germline V gene, CDR1 is SEHNR and CDR2 is FQNEAQ (reference sequence). The CDR3 length is 17 residues.

A word on this clone: The sample has other DNA sequences that encode this CDR3 too. This chain connects TRBV7-9 to TRBJ1-1; D is possibly TRBD1 (6 bases). Trimming stripped 5 bases from V and 0 bases from J, with 10 bases between. The CDR3 sequence is 14 residues long. Germline CDR1 is SEHNR and CDR2 is FQNEAQ (reference sequence). CDR3 nucleotide sequence: TGTGCCAGCAGCCTCGGACAGATGAACACTGAAGCTTTCTTT. Its protein product is CASSLGQMNTEAFF.

There are a few counts of this clone. Here the CDR3 reads CASSYLTSGRPGELFF. The CDR3 DNA sequence: TGTGCCAGCAGTTACCTCACTAGCGGGAGACCCGGGGAGCTGTTTTTT. V is TRBV6-5 and J is TRBJ2-2; 11 positions match TRBD2. Germline V gives CDR1 MNHEY, CDR2 SVGAGI. J lost 6 bases, V lost 2 bases, and 5 bases had no gene match. The CDR3 consists of 16 residues.

This clone was recorded once. The V and J genes are TRBV28 and TRBJ2-7, with 7 positions matching TRBD2. CDR1 and CDR2 (germline): MDHEN, SYDVKM. The junction had 8 bases not matched to a gene; V was cut back by 3 bases and J by 0 bases. This CDR3 is 16 amino acids long. The CDR3 spells CASSFPPLAASYEQYF. The CDR3 DNA reads TGTGCCAGCAGTTTCCCCCCCCTAGCGGCCTCCTACGAGCAGTACTTC. The whole variable domain, filled in from reference TRBV28 and TRBJ2-7, reads DVKVTQSSRYLVKRTGEKVFLECVQDMDHENMFWYRQDPGLGLRLIYFSYDVKMKEKGDIPEGYSVSREKKERFSLILESASTNQTSMYLCASSFPPLAASYEQYFGPGTRLTVT.

V and J are TRBV30 and TRBJ2-1, with 10 bases identical to TRBD2. Unmatched junction bases numbered 5, after V lost 5 bases and J lost 7 bases. CDR3 length equals 13 residues. In germline, CDR1 is GTSNPN, CDR2 SVGIG (reference sequence). DNA of the CDR3: TGTGCCTGGGAGCGGGAGGGCCGGAATGAGCAGTTCTTC. Its translation is CAWEREGRNEQFF. Using reference TRBV30 and TRBJ2-1 for the parts outside the CDR3, the full variable domain is SQTIHQWPATLVQPVGSPLSLECTVEGTSNPNLYWYRQAAGRGLQLLFYSVGIGQISSEVPQNLSASRPQDRQFILSSKKLLLSDSGFYLCAWEREGRNEQFFGPGTRLTVL.

The chain couples TRBV19 to TRBJ1-1; 8 bases are shared with TRBD1. This CDR3 is 15 amino acids long. The germline CDR1 and CDR2 sequences are LNHDA and SQIVND (reference sequence). The V segment lost 5 bases and the J segment 1 base; nucleotides outside the gene matches: 6. The CDR3 nucleotides read TGTGCCAGTAGTTTTGCCGGGACAGGGAACACTGAAGCTTTCTTT. This sequence encodes CASSFAGTGNTEAFF. The full variable domain, its missing parts supplied by reference TRBV19 and TRBJ1-1, is DGGITQSPKYLFRKEGQNVTLSCEQNLNHDAMYWYRQDPGQGLRLIYYSQIVNDFQKGDIAEGYSVSREKKESFPLTVTSAQKNPTAFYLCASSFAGTGNTEAFFGQGTRLTVV.